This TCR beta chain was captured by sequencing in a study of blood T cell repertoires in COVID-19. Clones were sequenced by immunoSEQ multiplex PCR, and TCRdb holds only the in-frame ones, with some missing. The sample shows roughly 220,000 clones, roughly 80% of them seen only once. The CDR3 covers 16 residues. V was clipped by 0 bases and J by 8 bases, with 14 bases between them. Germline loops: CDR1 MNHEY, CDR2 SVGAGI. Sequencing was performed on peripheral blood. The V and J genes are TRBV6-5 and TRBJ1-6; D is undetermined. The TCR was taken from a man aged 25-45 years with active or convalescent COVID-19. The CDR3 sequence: CASSYSNRGAHSPLHF. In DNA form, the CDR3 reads TGTGCCAGCAGTTACTCGAATCGGGGTGCGCATTCACCCCTCCACTTT.